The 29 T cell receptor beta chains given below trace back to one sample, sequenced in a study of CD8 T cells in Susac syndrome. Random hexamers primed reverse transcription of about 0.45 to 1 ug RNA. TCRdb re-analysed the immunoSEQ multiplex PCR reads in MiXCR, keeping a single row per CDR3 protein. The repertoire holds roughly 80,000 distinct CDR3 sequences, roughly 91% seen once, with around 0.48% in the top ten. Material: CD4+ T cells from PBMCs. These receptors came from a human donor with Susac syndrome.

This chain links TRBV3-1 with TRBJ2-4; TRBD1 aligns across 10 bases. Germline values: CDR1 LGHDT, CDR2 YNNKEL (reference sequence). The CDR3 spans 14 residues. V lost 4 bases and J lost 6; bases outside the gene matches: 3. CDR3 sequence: CASSPRDRGNIQYF. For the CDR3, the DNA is TGTGCCAGCAGCCCCCGGGACAGGGGAAACATTCAGTACTTC. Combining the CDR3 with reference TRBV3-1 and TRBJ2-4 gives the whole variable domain DTAVSQTPKYLVTQMGNDKSIKCEQNLGHDTMYWYKQDSKKFLKIMFSYNNKELIINETVPNRFSPKSPDKAHLNLHINSLELGDSAVYFCASSPRDRGNIQYFGAGTRLSVL.

CDR3 bases: TGTGCCAGCAGTCTCCGGGACAGCCCATTCTATGGCTACACCTTC. It codes for CASSLRDSPFYGYTF. The genes are TRBV6-2 or TRBV6-3 and TRBJ1-2; 7 bases are a match to TRBD1. This CDR3 is 15 amino acids long. Per the germline V gene, CDR1 is MNHEY and CDR2 is SVGEGT. Germline trimming cut 5 bases from V and 4 bases from J; bases unmatched to any gene: 10.

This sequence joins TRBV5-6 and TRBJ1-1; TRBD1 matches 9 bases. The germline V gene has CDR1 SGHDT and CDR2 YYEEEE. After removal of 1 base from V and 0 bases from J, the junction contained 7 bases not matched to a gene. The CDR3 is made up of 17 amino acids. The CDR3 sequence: CASSLQGTGNMNTEAFF. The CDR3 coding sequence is TGTGCCAGCAGCTTGCAAGGGACAGGGAACATGAACACTGAAGCTTTCTTT.

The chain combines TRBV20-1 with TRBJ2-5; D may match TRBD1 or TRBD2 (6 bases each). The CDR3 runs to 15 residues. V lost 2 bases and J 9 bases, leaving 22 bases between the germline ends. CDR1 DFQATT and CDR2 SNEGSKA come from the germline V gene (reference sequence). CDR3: CSARSRGGHPGSQYF. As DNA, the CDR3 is TGCAGTGCTAGATCCCGAGGGGGGCACCCAGGGTCCCAGTACTTC.

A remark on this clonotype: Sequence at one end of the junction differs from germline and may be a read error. DNA for the CDR3: TGTGCCAGCCGAGCCCTGCTCAAGGGTTTTTTCTTC. Translated: CASRALLKGFFF. The V call is TRBV7-2, the J call TRBJ1-2; D remains unclear. Germline loops: CDR1 SGHTA, CDR2 FQGNSA. This CDR3 spans 12 amino acids.

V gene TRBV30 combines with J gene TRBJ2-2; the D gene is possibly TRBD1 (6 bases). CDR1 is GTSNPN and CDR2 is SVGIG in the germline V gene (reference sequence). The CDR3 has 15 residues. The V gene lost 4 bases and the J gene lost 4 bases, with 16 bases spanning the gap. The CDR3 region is CAWTSGQLSTGELFF. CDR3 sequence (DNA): TGTGCCTGGACGTCCGGACAGCTCTCCACCGGGGAGCTGTTTTTT.

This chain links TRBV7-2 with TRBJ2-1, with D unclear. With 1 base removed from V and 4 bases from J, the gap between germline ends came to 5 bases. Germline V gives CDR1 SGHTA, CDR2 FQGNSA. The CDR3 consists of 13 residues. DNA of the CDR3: TGTGCCAGCAGCTTAGGTCCGTACAATGAGCAGTTCTTC. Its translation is CASSLGPYNEQFF.

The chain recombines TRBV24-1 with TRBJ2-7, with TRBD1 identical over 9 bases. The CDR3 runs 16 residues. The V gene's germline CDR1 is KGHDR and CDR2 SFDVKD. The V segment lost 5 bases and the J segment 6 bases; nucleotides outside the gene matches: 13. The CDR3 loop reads CATSAGGQGSLSEQYF. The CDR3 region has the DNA TGTGCCACCAGTGCCGGGGGACAGGGTAGTCTGTCCGAGCAGTACTTC.

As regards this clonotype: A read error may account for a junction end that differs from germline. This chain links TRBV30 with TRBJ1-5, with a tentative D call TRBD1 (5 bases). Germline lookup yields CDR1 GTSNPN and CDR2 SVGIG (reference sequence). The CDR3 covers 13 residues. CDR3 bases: TGTGCCTGGAGTGGGGGGGGAAATCACCCCCAGCATTTT. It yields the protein CAWSGGGNHPQHF.

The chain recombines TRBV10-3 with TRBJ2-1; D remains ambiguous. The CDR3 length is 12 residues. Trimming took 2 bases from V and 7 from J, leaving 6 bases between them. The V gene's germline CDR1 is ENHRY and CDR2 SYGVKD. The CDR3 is CAISENGNEQFF. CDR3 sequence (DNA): TGTGCCATCAGTGAGAACGGAAATGAGCAGTTCTTC.

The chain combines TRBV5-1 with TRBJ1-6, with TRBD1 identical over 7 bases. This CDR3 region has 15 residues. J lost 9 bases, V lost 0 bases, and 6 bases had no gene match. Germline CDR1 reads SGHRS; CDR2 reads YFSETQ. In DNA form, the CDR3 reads TGCGCCAGCAGCTTGGAAGGGGGCCCTTTTTCACCCCTCCACTTT. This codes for CASSLEGGPFSPLHF.

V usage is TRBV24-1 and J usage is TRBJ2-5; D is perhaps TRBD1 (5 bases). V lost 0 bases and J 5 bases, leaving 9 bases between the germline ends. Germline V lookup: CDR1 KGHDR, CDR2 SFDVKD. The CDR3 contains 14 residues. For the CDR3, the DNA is TGTGCCACCAGTGATTTGCAGGGTGTGGAGACCCAGTACTTC. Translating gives CATSDLQGVETQYF.

CDR3 bases: TGTGCCAGCAAAAGTACAGGGGGCGCGAACACAGATACGCAGTATTTT. Protein sequence: CASKSTGGANTDTQYF. The chain is built from TRBV6-1 and TRBJ2-3, with 9 bases matching TRBD1. Germline loops: CDR1 MNHNS, CDR2 SASEGT. The CDR3 runs 16 residues. After removal of 7 bases from V and 2 bases from J, the junction contained 10 bases not matched to a gene.

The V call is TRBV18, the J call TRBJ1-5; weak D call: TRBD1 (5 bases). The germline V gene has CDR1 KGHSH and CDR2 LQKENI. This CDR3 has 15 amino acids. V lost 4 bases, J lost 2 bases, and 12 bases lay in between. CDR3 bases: TGTGCCAGCTCACAGGAGGGGAATCGCAATCAGCCCCAGCATTTT. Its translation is CASSQEGNRNQPQHF. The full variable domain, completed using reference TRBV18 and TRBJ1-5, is NAGVMQNPRHLVRRRGQEARLRCSPMKGHSHVYWYRQLPEEGLKFMVYLQKENIIDESGMPKERFSAEFPKEGPSILRIQQVVRGDSAAYFCASSQEGNRNQPQHFGDGTRLSIL.

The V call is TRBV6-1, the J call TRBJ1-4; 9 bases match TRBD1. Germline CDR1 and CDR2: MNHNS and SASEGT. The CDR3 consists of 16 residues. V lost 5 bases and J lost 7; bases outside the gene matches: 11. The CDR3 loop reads CASSLTTGTGPEKLFF. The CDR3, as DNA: TGTGCCAGCAGTCTTACTACCGGGACAGGGCCTGAAAAACTGTTTTTT.

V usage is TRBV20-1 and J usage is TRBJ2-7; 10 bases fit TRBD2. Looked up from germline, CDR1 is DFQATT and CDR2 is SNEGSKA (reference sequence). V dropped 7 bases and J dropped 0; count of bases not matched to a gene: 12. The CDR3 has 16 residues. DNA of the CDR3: TGCAGTGTGGACAGAGATAGCGGGGGGCTCTCCTACGAGCAGTACTTC. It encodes CSVDRDSGGLSYEQYF.

The CDR3 protein is CASSLPTTKHGYTF. DNA of the CDR3: TGTGCCAGCAGTTTGCCCACCACAAAACATGGCTACACCTTC. J is TRBJ1-2 and V is TRBV12-3 or TRBV12-4; D uncertain. V lost 3 bases to trimming and J lost 6 bases, with 14 bases between them. The CDR3 is 14 residues long.

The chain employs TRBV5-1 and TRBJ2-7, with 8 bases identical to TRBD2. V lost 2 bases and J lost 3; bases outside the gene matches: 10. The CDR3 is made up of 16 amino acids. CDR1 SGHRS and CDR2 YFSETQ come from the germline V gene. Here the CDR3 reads CASSLYSGTRLYEQYF. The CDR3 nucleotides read TGCGCCAGCAGCTTATATTCCGGGACTAGGCTCTACGAGCAGTACTTC.

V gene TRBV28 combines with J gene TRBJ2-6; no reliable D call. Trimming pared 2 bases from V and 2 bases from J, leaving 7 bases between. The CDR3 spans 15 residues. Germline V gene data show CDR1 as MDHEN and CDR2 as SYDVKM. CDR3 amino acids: CASSLSVAGANVLTF. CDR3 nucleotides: TGTGCCAGCAGTTTAAGCGTTGCTGGGGCCAACGTCCTGACTTTC.

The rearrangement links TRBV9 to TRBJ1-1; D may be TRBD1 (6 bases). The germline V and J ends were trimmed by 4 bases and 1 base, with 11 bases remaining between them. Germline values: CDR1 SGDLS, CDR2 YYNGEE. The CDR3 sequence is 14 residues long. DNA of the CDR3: TGTGCCAGCAGCCCCCTGACAGGGAACACTGAAGCTTTCTTT. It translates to CASSPLTGNTEAFF.

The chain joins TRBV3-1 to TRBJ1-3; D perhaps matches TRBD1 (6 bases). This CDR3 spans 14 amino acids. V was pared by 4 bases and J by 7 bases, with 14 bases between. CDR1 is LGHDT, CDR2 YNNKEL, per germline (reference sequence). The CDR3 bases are TGTGCCAGCAGCCGGATGACAGGATGGAACACCATATATTTT. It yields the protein CASSRMTGWNTIYF.

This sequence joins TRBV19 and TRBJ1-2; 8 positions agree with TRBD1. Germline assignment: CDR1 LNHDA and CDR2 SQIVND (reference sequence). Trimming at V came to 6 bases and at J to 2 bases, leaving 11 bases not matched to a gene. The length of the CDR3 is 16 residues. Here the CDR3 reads CASRKNGQGVNYGYTF. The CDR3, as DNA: TGTGCCAGTAGAAAAAACGGACAGGGAGTCAACTATGGCTACACCTTC.

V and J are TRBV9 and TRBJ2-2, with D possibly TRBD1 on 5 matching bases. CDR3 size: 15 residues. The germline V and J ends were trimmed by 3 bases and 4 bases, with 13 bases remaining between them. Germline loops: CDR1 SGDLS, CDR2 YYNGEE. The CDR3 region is CASSGRTGATGELFF. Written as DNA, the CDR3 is TGTGCCAGCAGCGGACGCACAGGAGCCACCGGGGAGCTGTTTTTT.

CDR3 region: CASSSRHSAKNIQYF. The CDR3 DNA reads as TGTGCCAGCAGCTCCCGACACTCAGCCAAAAACATTCAGTACTTC. The chain is built from TRBV7-2 and TRBJ2-4; D is unresolved. The CDR3 spans 15 residues. Germline-derived CDR1 and CDR2 are SGHTA and FQGNSA. V gave up 4 bases and J gave up 0 bases, with 10 bases separating them.

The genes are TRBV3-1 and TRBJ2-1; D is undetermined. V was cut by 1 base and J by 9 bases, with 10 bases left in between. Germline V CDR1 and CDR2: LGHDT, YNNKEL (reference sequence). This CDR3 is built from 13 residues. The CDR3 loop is CASSQVDPGEQFF. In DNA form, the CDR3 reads TGTGCCAGCAGCCAAGTGGACCCAGGTGAGCAGTTCTTC.

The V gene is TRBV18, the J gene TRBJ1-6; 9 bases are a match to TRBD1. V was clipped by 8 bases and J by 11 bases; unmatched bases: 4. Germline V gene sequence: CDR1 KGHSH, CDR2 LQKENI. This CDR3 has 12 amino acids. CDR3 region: CASRTGETPLHF. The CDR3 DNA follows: TGTGCCAGCAGGACAGGGGAGACACCCCTCCACTTT.

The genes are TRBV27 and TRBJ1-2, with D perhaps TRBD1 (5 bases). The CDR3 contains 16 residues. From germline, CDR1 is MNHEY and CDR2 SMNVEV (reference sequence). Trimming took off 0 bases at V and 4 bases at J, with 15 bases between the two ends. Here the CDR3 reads CASSLSVGGRLYGYTF. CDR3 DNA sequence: TGTGCCAGCAGTTTATCGGTGGGGGGACGGCTCTATGGCTACACCTTC.

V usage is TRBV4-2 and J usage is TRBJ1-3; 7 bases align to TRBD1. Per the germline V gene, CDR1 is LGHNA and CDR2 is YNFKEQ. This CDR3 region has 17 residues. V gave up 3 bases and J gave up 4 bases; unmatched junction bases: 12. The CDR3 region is CASSHLLEGARGNTIYF. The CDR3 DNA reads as TGTGCCAGCAGCCATCTTCTCGAGGGGGCGCGGGGAAACACCATATATTTT.

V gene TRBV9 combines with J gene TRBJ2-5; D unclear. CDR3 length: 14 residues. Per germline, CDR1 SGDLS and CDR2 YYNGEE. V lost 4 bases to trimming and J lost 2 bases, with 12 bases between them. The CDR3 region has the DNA TGTGCCAGCAGCCGACTCTCTTTACAAGAGACCCAGTACTTC. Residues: CASSRLSLQETQYF.